Each of the 14 T cell receptor beta chains below was sequenced from the same sample in a study of beta chain features in type 1 diabetes. Every bit of the isolated RNA underwent reverse transcription, so sequencing read expressed TCRB transcripts. TCRdb keeps only in-frame clones here, not all; method: immunoSEQ multiplex PCR. Of some 330,000 clones listed, around an eighth are singletons. General study results and limits: People with Type 1 diabetes carried modestly yet significantly shorter TCRB CDR3s in all four CD4+ subsets.

These receptors are not linked to any known antigen. Sequenced input: naive CD4+ T cells from blood. These receptors were taken from a woman between 18 and 30 years old with type 1 diabetes.

This clone was observed a few times. The chain is built from TRBV19 and TRBJ2-7; 7 bases map to TRBD1. The CDR3 runs to 16 residues. J lost 2 bases, V lost 6 bases, and 13 bases had no gene match. Germline CDR1 LNHDA, CDR2 SQIVND (reference sequence). DNA for the CDR3: TGTGCCAGTAGCCGAGGGGCCGGGACAGCAACCTACGAGCAGTACTTC. Its translation: CASSRGAGTATYEQYF.

There are a few counts of this clone. The CDR3 here is CATSRDEAASYNEQFF. In DNA form, the CDR3 reads TGTGCCACCAGCAGAGATGAGGCAGCCTCCTACAATGAGCAGTTCTTC. The chain is built from TRBV15 and TRBJ2-1; D remains ambiguous. The V and J ends lost 0 bases and 0 bases respectively, with 9 bases between them. This CDR3 contains 16 residues. CDR1 LNHNV and CDR2 YYDKDF come from the germline V gene (reference sequence).

V usage is TRBV5-1 and J usage is TRBJ2-7; D uncertain. V was shortened by 4 bases and J by 3 bases, with 11 bases between the two germline ends. The CDR3 sequence is 13 residues long. Germline loops: CDR1 SGHRS, CDR2 YFSETQ. CDR3 amino acids: CASSLPDNYEQYF. The CDR3 nucleotides read TGCGCCAGCAGCCTACCCGACAACTACGAGCAGTACTTC.

This clone was seen a handful of times. The chain recombines TRBV7-2 with TRBJ2-6; TRBD2 matches at 7 bases. The CDR3 is 15 residues long. The trim removed 3 bases at V and 3 bases at J, leaving 2 bases unmatched. CDR1 is SGHTA and CDR2 is FQGNSA in the germline V gene. The CDR3 loop is CASSFGGSGANVLTF. The CDR3 DNA reads TGTGCCAGCAGCTTTGGCGGGAGTGGGGCCAACGTCCTGACTTTC.

This clone was observed a few times. The chain recombines TRBV25-1 with TRBJ2-7; D perhaps matches TRBD1 (6 bases). The CDR3 totals 14 residues. Trimming left V 4 bases short and J 4 bases short, with 14 bases between. Germline V gene data show CDR1 as MGHDK and CDR2 as SYGVNS. CDR3 loop: CASSVRGWEYEQYF. The CDR3 region has the DNA TGTGCCAGCAGTGTTAGGGGGTGGGAATACGAGCAGTACTTC.

A few counts support this clone. The chain uses TRBV28 and TRBJ1-5, with unresolved D. Germline V gives CDR1 MDHEN, CDR2 SYDVKM. V was cut by 1 base and J by 9 bases, with 4 bases left in between. CDR3 size: 11 residues. The CDR3 protein is CASSLSGPQHF. The CDR3 DNA follows: TGTGCCAGCAGTTTATCGGGGCCCCAGCATTTT.

V and J are TRBV4-2 and TRBJ2-1; maybe TRBD2 (6 bases). The ends were cut back, 4 bases at V and 0 bases at J, with 19 bases in the middle. The CDR3 loop spans 18 amino acids. Germline CDR1 reads LGHNA; CDR2 reads YNFKEQ. For the CDR3, the DNA is TGTGCCAGCAGCCCGATGGCCACCGCTAGCGTCTCCTACAATGAGCAGTTCTTC. Translation: CASSPMATASVSYNEQFF.

This clone was observed a handful of times. V gene TRBV4-2 combines with J gene TRBJ2-3; TRBD2 matches at 9 bases. V was pared by 0 bases and J by 4 bases, with 2 bases of the junction left unmatched. This CDR3 is built from 15 residues. CDR1 and CDR2 from the germline V gene are LGHNA and YNFKEQ. CDR3 sequence reads: CASSQDSGRADTQYF. For the CDR3, the DNA is TGTGCCAGCAGCCAAGATAGCGGGAGAGCAGATACGCAGTATTTT.

This clone was detected a few times. V and J are TRBV19 and TRBJ2-7, with 7 bases that match TRBD2. The CDR3 loop spans 15 amino acids. The germline V gene encodes CDR1 LNHDA and CDR2 SQIVND (reference sequence). With V trimmed by 2 bases and J by 3 bases, 7 bases remained unmatched. CDR3: CASSIRTRGHYEQYF. DNA for the CDR3: TGTGCCAGTAGTATACGGACTAGAGGGCACTACGAGCAGTACTTC.

The rearrangement uses TRBV4-3 and TRBJ1-5; D not resolved. Trimming left V 0 bases short and J 10 bases short, with 19 bases between. CDR1 LGHNA and CDR2 YSLEER come from the germline V gene. The CDR3 sequence is 16 residues long. The CDR3: CASSQDRSSNGFPQHF. The CDR3 DNA sequence: TGCGCCAGCAGCCAAGATCGGTCATCAAACGGGTTTCCCCAGCATTTT.

This clone was detected a few times. This CDR3 reads CASSQETSSGELFF. The CDR3 bases are TGCGCCAGCAGCCAAGAAACTAGTTCCGGGGAGCTGTTTTTT. The rearrangement links TRBV4-3 to TRBJ2-2, with a possible D match to TRBD2 (5 bases). Germline-derived CDR1 and CDR2 are LGHNA and YSLEER. The V gene lost 0 bases and the J gene lost 6 bases, with 8 bases spanning the gap. This CDR3 spans 14 amino acids.

The table lists this clone with a few counts. The J gene is TRBJ2-3, the V gene TRBV28, with TRBD2 matching 10 bases. The CDR3 spans 16 residues. V lost 4 bases to trimming and J lost 3 bases; unmatched junction nucleotides: 7. Germline V CDR1 and CDR2: MDHEN, SYDVKM. CDR3 in amino acids: CASSSPSGSGTDTQYF. The DNA for the CDR3 is TGTGCCAGCAGTTCCCCTAGCGGGAGTGGGACAGATACGCAGTATTTT.

Points on this clone: Other DNA sequences in this sample translate to the same CDR3. The V and J genes are TRBV18 and TRBJ1-5; no firm D call. V lost 1 base and J lost 4, with 5 bases in between. CDR3 size: 13 residues. Germline CDR1 KGHSH, CDR2 LQKENI. The CDR3 spells CASSPQRNQPQHF. Written as DNA, the CDR3 is TGTGCCAGCTCACCACAGAGAAATCAGCCCCAGCATTTT.

The J gene is TRBJ1-3, the V gene TRBV29-1; D uncertain. This CDR3 has 14 amino acids. Germline V gene sequence: CDR1 SQVTM, CDR2 ANQGSEA. The V end lost 3 bases, the J end lost 3 bases, and 12 bases lay between the germline ends. The CDR3 spells CSVEESLGGNTIYF. The CDR3, as DNA: TGCAGCGTTGAGGAGTCCCTCGGTGGAAACACCATATATTTT. Variable domain in full (rest from reference TRBV29-1 and TRBJ1-3): SAVISQKPSRDICQRGTSLTIQCQVDSQVTMMFWYRQQPGQSLTLIATANQGSEATYESGFVIDKFPISRPNLTFSTLTVSNMSPEDSSIYLCSVEESLGGNTIYFGEGSWLTVV.